Presented here are 5 T cell receptor beta chains from one specimen sequenced in a study of beta chain features in type 1 diabetes. Investigators reverse transcribed all isolated RNA, so they sequenced expressed TCRB transcripts. Repertoires were generated with immunoSEQ multiplex PCR, while TCRdb's copy carries only in-frame clones and drops some. The repertoire holds around 500,000 clones, with over 9.5% as singletons. The sequencing input was naive CD4+ T cells from blood. The receptors derive from a woman younger than 35 in good health.

V gene TRBV19 combines with J gene TRBJ2-5; TRBD1 aligns across 7 bases. Trimming removed 7 bases from V and 1 base from J; junction bases left unmatched: 9. The CDR3 has 15 residues. Germline CDR1 and CDR2: LNHDA and SQIVND (reference sequence). The DNA of the CDR3 is TGTGCCAGTAACCCCCAGGACAGGAGCCAAGAGACCCAGTACTTC. It yields the protein CASNPQDRSQETQYF.

This clone was seen a few times. The chain has TRBV7-2 and TRBJ2-5; the match to TRBD2 covers 9 bases. V lost 4 bases and J lost 5; bases outside the gene matches: 5. CDR1 and CDR2 (germline): SGHTA, FQGNSA. This CDR3 comprises 14 residues. This chain's CDR3 is CASSSRGGRETQYF. CDR3 sequence (DNA): TGTGCCAGCAGCTCGCGGGGGGGCCGGGAGACCCAGTACTTC.

The sample holds a few counts of this clone. J is TRBJ2-1 and V is TRBV7-2, with no clear D. CDR1 is SGHTA and CDR2 is FQGNSA in the germline V gene. Trimming took 1 base from V and 5 from J, leaving 6 bases between them. The CDR3 length is 13 residues. As DNA, the CDR3 is TGTGCCAGCAGCTTAGACATACACAATGAGCAGTTCTTC. Protein sequence: CASSLDIHNEQFF.

J is TRBJ1-2 and V is TRBV6-6; D perhaps matches TRBD1 (6 bases). This CDR3 has 15 residues. Trimming left V 2 bases short and J 4 bases short, with 14 bases between. CDR1 is MNHNY and CDR2 is SVGAGI in the germline V gene (reference sequence). CDR3 bases: TGTGCCAGCAGTTACGGGGGCCGGGACGGCTATGGCTACACCTTC. This translates into CASSYGGRDGYGYTF.

The table lists this clone with a few counts. V usage is TRBV15 and J usage is TRBJ1-2; D uncertain. V dropped 3 bases and J dropped 7 bases, with 9 bases sitting between them. Germline V lookup: CDR1 LNHNV, CDR2 YYDKDF (reference sequence). The CDR3 runs to 12 residues. The DNA for the CDR3 is TGTGCCACCAGCAGCGGGATAGGTGGCTACACCTTC. Residues: CATSSGIGGYTF.